This TCR beta chain comes out of a study of control samples from healthy donors and cancer patients. This clone was observed once. Produced via immunoSEQ multiplex PCR; TCRdb's table is partial and in-frame only. This sample yields under 80,000 clones, of which over 75% are seen a single time; 25% to 35% belongs to the top ten. The CDR3 sequence is 14 residues long. The V end was cut by 3 bases, the J end by 1 base, with 10 bases between. Germline assignment: CDR1 SEHNR and CDR2 FQNEAQ (reference sequence). Input material: blood. The chain uses TRBV7-9 and TRBJ2-7, with D perhaps TRBD1 or TRBD2 (6 bases each). The TCR was taken from a man between 50 and 59 years old in good health. CDR3 amino acids: CASSLGGVSYEQYF. CDR3 coding DNA: TGTGCCAGCAGCTTGGGGGGCGTGTCCTACGAGCAGTACTTC.